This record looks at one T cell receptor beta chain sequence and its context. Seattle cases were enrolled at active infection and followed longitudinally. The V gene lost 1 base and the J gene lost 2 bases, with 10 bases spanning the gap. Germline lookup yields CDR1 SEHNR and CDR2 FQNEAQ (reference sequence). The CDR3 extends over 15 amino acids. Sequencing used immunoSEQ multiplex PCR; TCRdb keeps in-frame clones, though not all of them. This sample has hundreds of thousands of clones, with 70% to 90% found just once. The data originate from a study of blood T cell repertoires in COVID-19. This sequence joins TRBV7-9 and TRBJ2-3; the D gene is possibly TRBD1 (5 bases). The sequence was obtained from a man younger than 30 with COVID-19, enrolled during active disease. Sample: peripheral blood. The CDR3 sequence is CASSLGQGHTDTQYF. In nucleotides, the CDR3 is TGTGCCAGCAGCTTAGGCCAGGGTCACACAGATACGCAGTATTTT.